Following are 14 T cell receptor beta chains from one sample sequenced in a study of blood T cell repertoires in COVID-19. Data came from immunoSEQ multiplex PCR; TCRdb stores just in-frame clones and leaves some out. The data contain 200,000 to 300,000 clones, 84% of them singletons. The sample consisted of peripheral blood. The receptor source for this set is a man aged 40-49 years who had recovered from COVID-19.

The rearrangement joins TRBV10-3 to TRBJ2-7; 7 bases fit TRBD2. The germline V gene encodes CDR1 ENHRY and CDR2 SYGVKD. V dropped 0 bases and J dropped 5; count of bases not matched to a gene: 7. The CDR3 loop spans 15 amino acids. CDR3 nucleotide sequence: TGTGCCATCAGTGAGTCCATCTGGGGGGGGAACGAGCAGTACTTC. It yields the protein CAISESIWGGNEQYF.

The chain combines TRBV15 with TRBJ2-7; D perhaps matches TRBD2 (6 bases). This CDR3 is 14 amino acids long. CDR1 is LNHNV and CDR2 is YYDKDF in the germline V gene (reference sequence). The V end lost 1 base, the J end lost 2 bases, and 9 bases lay between the germline ends. The CDR3, as DNA: TGTGCCACCAGCAGAGCGGGAGCGCCCTACGAGCAGTACTTC. Translated, it gives CATSRAGAPYEQYF.

Worth noting for this clone: Other DNA sequences from this sample encode an identical CDR3 as well. The chain couples TRBV6-5 to TRBJ2-7, with a tentative D call TRBD2 (5 bases). Per the germline V gene, CDR1 is MNHEY and CDR2 is SVGAGI. V was pared by 0 bases and J by 3 bases, with 12 bases between. This CDR3 comprises 15 residues. DNA for the CDR3: TGTGCCAGCAGTTACTCCGGGATAGGGAGCTACGAGCAGTACTTC. Translating it yields CASSYSGIGSYEQYF.

The rearrangement uses TRBV19 and TRBJ1-2; 9 bases match TRBD1. Germline CDR1 is LNHDA and CDR2 is SQIVND (reference sequence). This CDR3 spans 15 amino acids. With V trimmed by 0 bases and J by 8 bases, 7 bases remained unmatched. The CDR3 nucleotides read TGTGCCAGTAGTATAGATAGGGACAGGGCGGAAGGCTACACCTTC. Translation gives CASSIDRDRAEGYTF.

This chain links TRBV5-1 with TRBJ2-4, with 9 bases fitting TRBD1. Germline-derived CDR1 and CDR2 are SGHRS and YFSETQ. The V gene end was trimmed by 1 base and the J gene end by 12 bases; junction bases not matched to a gene: 5. The CDR3 is made up of 13 amino acids. In DNA form, the CDR3 reads TGCGCCAGCAGCTTGCGGACAGGGGCCCCTCAGTACTTC. It translates to CASSLRTGAPQYF.

The chain recombines TRBV4-3 with TRBJ2-2, with no clear D. CDR3 size: 16 residues. V lost 1 base, J lost 4 bases, and 13 bases lay in between. Looked up from germline, CDR1 is LGHNA and CDR2 is YSLEER. DNA for the CDR3: TGCGCCAGCAGCCAAGTGTACAGCCCCAGCACCGGGGAGCTGTTTTTT. Encoded protein: CASSQVYSPSTGELFF.

V gene TRBV3-1 (or the pseudogene TRBV3-2) combines with J gene TRBJ2-3; no clear D gene. V shed 5 bases and J shed 6 bases, with 9 bases lying between them. This CDR3 has 12 amino acids. The germline gives CDR1 LGHDT, CDR2 YNNKEL (reference sequence). The CDR3 protein is CASSGGQDTQYF. In DNA, the CDR3 is TGTGCCAGCAGCGGTGGGCAGGATACGCAGTATTTT.

The chain links TRBV6-1 to TRBJ2-7; a weak D match, TRBD2 (5 bases). CDR1 and CDR2 from the germline V gene are MNHNS and SASEGT. Trimming cost V 4 bases and J 6 bases, with 22 bases left between them. The length of the CDR3 is 16 residues. The CDR3 DNA reads TGTGCCAGCAGTGGGCCGTATAGAGGGAAATCTCGCGAGCAGTACTTC. The encoded protein is CASSGPYRGKSREQYF.

The J gene is TRBJ1-2, the V gene TRBV5-8; possibly TRBD1 for D (5 bases). The V gene's germline CDR1 is SGHTS and CDR2 YDEGEE. V dropped 6 bases and J dropped 0 bases, with 18 bases sitting between them. This CDR3 spans 16 amino acids. CDR3: CASTRGGAFANYGYTF. CDR3 DNA sequence: TGTGCCAGCACCCGGGGAGGGGCGTTCGCTAACTATGGCTACACCTTC. Together with reference TRBV5-8 and TRBJ1-2, the CDR3 gives the full variable domain: EAGVTQSPTHLIKTRGQQATLRCSPISGHTSVYWYQQALGLGLQFLLWYDEGEERNRGNFPPRFSGRQFPNYSSELNVNALELEDSALYLCASTRGGAFANYGYTFGSGTRLTVV.

This rearrangement joins TRBV5-4 to TRBJ2-1, with TRBD2 matching over 7 bases. The germline gives CDR1 SGHNT, CDR2 YYREEE (reference sequence). The V segment lost 0 bases and the J segment 6 bases; nucleotides outside the gene matches: 3. The CDR3 is made up of 14 amino acids. The CDR3 region has the DNA TGTGCCAGCAGCTTGGGCCTAGCGGTCAATGAGCAGTTCTTC. Encoded protein: CASSLGLAVNEQFF.

The chain employs TRBV4-1 and TRBJ2-5; TRBD2 matches 10 bases. This CDR3 has 16 residues. Germline trimming cut 1 base from V and 5 bases from J; bases unmatched to any gene: 7. The germline CDR1 and CDR2 sequences are MGHRA and YSYEKL. The CDR3 nucleotides read TGCGCCAGCAGCCAAGGTCGTGCTAGCGGGGGTGAGACCCAGTACTTC. Amino acids: CASSQGRASGGETQYF.

This chain uses TRBV27 with TRBJ2-5; 8 bases line up with TRBD2. The CDR3 has 15 amino acids. V gave up 5 bases and J gave up 6 bases; unmatched junction bases: 11. Germline values: CDR1 MNHEY, CDR2 SMNVEV (reference sequence). The DNA for the CDR3 is TGTGCCAGCAGTACATTACGGGAGGGCCGGCAGACCCAGTACTTC. Residues: CASSTLREGRQTQYF.

This clone was seen more than once but under ten times. This CDR3 is CASRTRTEAFF. In DNA form, the CDR3 reads TGTGCCAGCAGAACGAGGACTGAAGCTTTCTTT. The rearrangement joins TRBV6-5 to TRBJ1-1; D remains ambiguous. With 6 bases removed from V and 5 bases from J, the gap between germline ends came to 7 bases. Germline loops: CDR1 MNHEY, CDR2 SVGAGI. This CDR3 contains 11 residues.

The J gene is TRBJ1-2, the V gene TRBV5-1; perhaps TRBD1 as D (6 bases). There are 14 residues in the CDR3. The germline CDR1 and CDR2 sequences are SGHRS and YFSETQ. Trimming pared 0 bases from V and 8 bases from J, leaving 14 bases between. CDR3 residues: CASSLATGLRGYTF. In DNA form, the CDR3 reads TGCGCCAGCAGCTTGGCTACAGGGCTCAGGGGCTACACCTTC.